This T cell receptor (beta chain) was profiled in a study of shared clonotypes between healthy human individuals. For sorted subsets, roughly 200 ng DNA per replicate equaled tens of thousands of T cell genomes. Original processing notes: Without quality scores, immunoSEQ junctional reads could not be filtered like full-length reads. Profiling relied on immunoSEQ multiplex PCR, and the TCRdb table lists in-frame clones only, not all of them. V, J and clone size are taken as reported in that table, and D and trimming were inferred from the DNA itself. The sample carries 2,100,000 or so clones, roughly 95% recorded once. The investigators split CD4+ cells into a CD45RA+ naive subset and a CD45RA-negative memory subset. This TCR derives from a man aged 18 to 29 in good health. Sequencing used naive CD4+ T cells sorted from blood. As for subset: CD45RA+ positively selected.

CDR3 sequence (DNA): TGTGCCAGCAGTCCCCTAGGACAGGGCAAAAGCAATCAGCCCCAGCATTTT. Protein product: CASSPLGQGKSNQPQHF. This chain connects TRBV28 to TRBJ1-5; 8 nucleotides line up with TRBD1. The CDR3 is 17 amino acids. The V and J ends lost 5 bases and 1 base, in that order; junction bases with no gene match: 10. Germline CDR1 and CDR2: MDHEN and SYDVKM.